These 18 T cell receptor beta chains were sequenced from one sample in a study of T cell responses to AZD1222 COVID-19 vaccine. Produced via immunoSEQ multiplex PCR; TCRdb's table is partial and in-frame only. The table has 150,000 or so clones, more than 90% seen once. Sample: peripheral blood, taken on day 0 of AZD1222 vaccination. Source of these receptors: an adult in good health.

The chain employs TRBV25-1 and TRBJ2-7; TRBD2 might be the D (6 bases). V was trimmed by 4 bases and J by 3 bases, leaving 16 bases between them. The CDR3 length is 15 residues. In germline, CDR1 is MGHDK, CDR2 SYGVNS. CDR3 residues: CASSALRAGNYEQYF. The CDR3 DNA sequence: TGTGCCAGCAGTGCCCTTCGTGCGGGGAACTACGAGCAGTACTTC.

This clone was counted a few times. The J gene is TRBJ2-3, the V gene TRBV3-1 (or the pseudogene TRBV3-2); D tentatively fits TRBD1 or TRBD2 (5 bases each). V shed 4 bases and J shed 0 bases, with 11 bases lying between them. From germline, CDR1 is LGHDT and CDR2 YNNKEL (reference sequence). CDR3 size: 15 residues. The CDR3 DNA sequence: TGTGCCAGCAGCCTAGGGGACGCTAGCACAGATACGCAGTATTTT. As protein: CASSLGDASTDTQYF.

V and J are TRBV5-1 and TRBJ2-5; tentatively, D is TRBD2 (6 bases). Trimming pared 7 bases from V and 0 bases from J, leaving 13 bases between. The CDR3 has 14 residues. CDR1 and CDR2 (germline): SGHRS, YFSETQ. This CDR3 is CASEPGVYQETQYF. The CDR3 DNA follows: TGCGCCAGCGAACCGGGGGTGTACCAAGAGACCCAGTACTTC.

The gene calls are TRBV6-4 and TRBJ2-3, with D tentatively TRBD1 (6 bases). This CDR3 has 13 residues. V was pared by 4 bases and J by 4 bases, with 9 bases between. Germline CDR1 and CDR2: MRHNA and SNTAGT. The CDR3 sequence is CASSVQGSDTQYF. As DNA, the CDR3 is TGTGCCAGCAGTGTACAGGGATCAGATACGCAGTATTTT.

The V gene is TRBV11-3, the J gene TRBJ2-3, with D unresolved. The V gene lost 1 base and the J gene lost 0 bases, with 5 bases spanning the gap. This CDR3 spans 14 amino acids. Per the germline V gene, CDR1 is SGHNT and CDR2 is YENEEA. The CDR3: CASSLVSSTDTQYF. CDR3 nucleotides: TGTGCCAGCAGCTTAGTTAGCAGCACAGATACGCAGTATTTT.

This clone was found a few times. The CDR3 reads CASSWATTSGNTIYF. CDR3 coding DNA: TGTGCCAGCAGTTGGGCAACCACCTCTGGAAACACCATATATTTT. The J gene is TRBJ1-3, the V gene TRBV28; D gene uncertain. The CDR3 has 15 amino acids. The germline gives CDR1 MDHEN, CDR2 SYDVKM. V was shortened by 4 bases and J by 0 bases, with 10 bases between the two germline ends.

This rearrangement joins TRBV14 to TRBJ2-3; D unresolved. CDR1 SGHDN and CDR2 FVKESK come from the germline V gene. The V and J ends lost 2 bases and 0 bases respectively, with 0 bases between them. The CDR3 covers 12 residues. The CDR3 here is CASSQSTDTQYF. The CDR3 DNA reads as TGTGCCAGCAGCCAAAGCACAGATACGCAGTATTTT.

The chain recombines TRBV4-2 with TRBJ1-2; TRBD1 is a possible D gene (5 bases). The CDR3 has 16 amino acids. From germline, CDR1 is LGHNA and CDR2 YNFKEQ. Trimming left V 1 base short and J 0 bases short, with 12 bases between. The CDR3 DNA reads as TGTGCCAGCAGCCAAGGGGGACGTATAACTAACTATGGCTACACCTTC. It translates to CASSQGGRITNYGYTF.

V is TRBV6-6 and J is TRBJ2-3; D remains ambiguous. V lost 1 base, J lost 5 bases, and 16 bases lay in between. The CDR3 extends over 16 amino acids. Germline V gene data show CDR1 as MNHNY and CDR2 as SVGAGI (reference sequence). The CDR3 nucleotides read TGTGCCAGCAGTTACTGGTGGGGTCGCACACAAGATACGCAGTATTTT. Protein product: CASSYWWGRTQDTQYF.

This clone has a single count. J is TRBJ2-7 and V is TRBV20-1; 8 positions agree with TRBD2. V lost 3 bases, J lost 9 bases, and 4 bases stayed unmatched. This CDR3 has 11 amino acids. Per germline, CDR1 DFQATT and CDR2 SNEGSKA (reference sequence). The CDR3 loop reads CSASGGASQYF. As DNA, the CDR3 is TGCAGTGCTAGCGGGGGGGCGTCGCAGTACTTC.

The genes are TRBV15 and TRBJ2-2; no reliable D call. This CDR3 contains 15 residues. The germline V gene encodes CDR1 LNHNV and CDR2 YYDKDF (reference sequence). The V gene lost 0 bases and the J gene lost 6 bases, with 11 bases spanning the gap. This CDR3 reads CATSRDREGPGELFF. The CDR3 bases are TGTGCCACCAGCAGAGATAGGGAAGGGCCCGGGGAGCTGTTTTTT.

This rearrangement joins TRBV18 to TRBJ1-3; no clear D gene. The V gene lost 3 bases and the J gene lost 1 base, with 10 bases spanning the gap. Germline V CDR1 and CDR2: KGHSH, LQKENI. This CDR3 spans 15 amino acids. The CDR3 DNA reads as TGTGCCAGCTCACCCTATCAACAGTCTGGAAACACCATATATTTT. Translation: CASSPYQQSGNTIYF.

The CDR3 sequence is CASSSPGQGKDEQYF. CDR3 sequence (DNA): TGTGCCAGCAGTTCCCCCGGACAGGGTAAGGACGAGCAGTACTTC. This chain connects TRBV27 to TRBJ2-7, with 8 positions matching TRBD1. Germline-derived CDR1 and CDR2 are MNHEY and SMNVEV (reference sequence). J lost 5 bases, V lost 4 bases, and 10 bases had no gene match. The CDR3 runs 15 residues.

Only a few counts were recorded for this clone. The chain links TRBV10-1 to TRBJ1-1; no reliable D call. This CDR3 is 12 amino acids long. The ends were cut back, 4 bases at V and 1 base at J, with 4 bases in the middle. Germline V gene sequence: CDR1 WNHNN, CDR2 SYGVQD (reference sequence). The CDR3 DNA is TGCGCCAGCAGTGGACAGAACACTGAAGCTTTCTTT. It codes for CASSGQNTEAFF.

The rearrangement joins TRBV7-6 to TRBJ2-1; 9 nucleotides align to TRBD2. After removal of 5 bases from V and 3 bases from J, the junction contained 8 bases not matched to a gene. In germline, CDR1 is SGHVS, CDR2 FNYEAQ. The CDR3 contains 16 residues. The chain's CDR3 is CASSSKSGGHYNEQFF. CDR3 nucleotide sequence: TGTGCCAGCAGCAGTAAGAGCGGGGGGCACTACAATGAGCAGTTCTTC.

This clone occurred a few times. The genes are TRBV18 and TRBJ2-1; D is possibly TRBD1 (6 bases). CDR1 is KGHSH, CDR2 LQKENI, per germline. Between the trimmed V and J ends, which lost 4 bases and 6 bases, there was a span of 16 bases. The CDR3 has 15 amino acids. The CDR3 region is CASSLWTAAANEQFF. The DNA of the CDR3 is TGTGCCAGCTCACTTTGGACAGCTGCAGCCAATGAGCAGTTCTTC.

The table lists this clone with a count of one. The chain uses TRBV6-5 and TRBJ2-7; TRBD1 might be the D (6 bases). This CDR3 is built from 13 residues. V was cut by 4 bases and J by 2 bases, with 9 bases left in between. Germline CDR1 and CDR2: MNHEY and SVGAGI. CDR3 bases: TGTGCCAGCAGTTTGGACAGAACCTACGAGCAGTACTTC. The encoded protein is CASSLDRTYEQYF.

The gene calls are TRBV19 and TRBJ2-2; D unresolved. Trimming removed 0 bases at V and 6 bases at J, with 5 bases between. This CDR3 has 13 residues. CDR1 and CDR2 from the germline V gene are LNHDA and SQIVND (reference sequence). The CDR3 region is CASSIEGSGELFF. The CDR3 DNA reads TGTGCCAGTAGTATAGAGGGTTCCGGGGAGCTGTTTTTT.